A selection of T cell receptor beta chains follows, all from one sample in a study of T cells in Graves' hyperthyroidism and ophthalmopathy. TCRdb re-derived calls from the multiplex PCR reads in MiXCR, one entry per CDR3 protein. The sample lists 500,000 to 800,000 distinct CDR3 sequences; approximately 42% were seen once. Sample: peripheral blood or thyroid tissue (not recorded which). The receptor source for this set is an adult man with Graves' disease, either hyperthyroidism or ophthalmopathy (not recorded which). Both conserved end residues are part of each CDR3. A D gene is named only where the DNA matches it firmly. Expanded clones get a size class; other rows say once, few or many, or leave the size out.

v_gene: TRBV25-1
d_gene: -
abundance: -
j_gene: TRBJ1-6
CDR3aa: CASSPLGRDYNSPLHF
CDR3nt: TGTGCCAGCAGCCCCCTGGGTAGGGATTATAATTCACCCCTCCACTTT

v_gene: TRBV7-9
d_gene: -
abundance: -
j_gene: TRBJ2-6
CDR3aa: CASSLVGNPGANVLTF
CDR3nt: TGTGCCAGCAGCTTAGTGGGAAATCCTGGGGCCAACGTCCTGACTTTC

v_gene: TRBV20-1
d_gene: TRBD1
abundance: -
j_gene: TRBJ2-7
CDR3aa: CSASGQGYEQCF
CDR3nt: TGCAGTGCTAGCGGACAGGGGTACGAGCAGTGCTTC

v_gene: TRBV14
d_gene: -
abundance: few
j_gene: TRBJ2-7
CDR3aa: CASSQDPFTLIGSYEQYF
CDR3nt: TGTGCCAGCAGCCAAGATCCCTTTACCCTTATTGGCTCCTACGAGCAGTACTTC

v_gene: TRBV11-2
d_gene: -
abundance: many
j_gene: TRBJ2-7
CDR3aa: CASSLAAPAEQYF
CDR3nt: TGTGCCAGCAGCTTAGCGGCACCAGCCGAGCAGTACTTC

v_gene: TRBV29-1
d_gene: -
abundance: -
j_gene: TRBJ1-4
CDR3aa: CSVGRPNEKLFF
CDR3nt: TGCAGCGTGGGACGGCCTAATGAAAAACTGTTTTTT

v_gene: TRBV29-1
d_gene: TRBD1
abundance: -
j_gene: TRBJ2-5
CDR3aa: CSERTGRVETQYF
CDR3nt: TGCAGCGAGCGGACAGGGCGGGTTGAGACCCAGTACTTC

v_gene: TRBV20-1
d_gene: TRBD1
abundance: -
j_gene: TRBJ1-6
CDR3aa: CSAGTGGTSPLHF
CDR3nt: TGCAGTGCTGGGACAGGGGGGACTTCACCCCTCCACTTT

v_gene: TRBV7-8
d_gene: TRBD1
abundance: many
j_gene: TRBJ1-1
CDR3aa: CASSLVFGTGKGTEAFF
CDR3nt: TGTGCCAGCAGCTTAGTGTTCGGGACAGGGAAGGGCACTGAAGCTTTCTTT

v_gene: TRBV20-1
d_gene: -
abundance: many
j_gene: TRBJ1-6
CDR3aa: CSARDSGGADSGSPLHF
CDR3nt: TGCAGTGCTAGAGATTCCGGGGGCGCAGATAGCGGTTCACCCCTCCACTTT

v_gene: TRBV7-2
d_gene: -
abundance: few
j_gene: TRBJ1-5
CDR3aa: CASSAGERGGQPQHF
CDR3nt: TGTGCCAGCAGCGCCGGGGAAAGAGGGGGTCAGCCCCAGCATTTT

v_gene: TRBV7-6
d_gene: TRBD2
abundance: once
j_gene: TRBJ2-7
CDR3aa: CASSLSGRAGAGEQYF
CDR3nt: TGTGCCAGCAGCTTGTCGGGTAGAGCGGGAGCGGGCGAGCAGTACTTC

v_gene: TRBV6-1
d_gene: TRBD2
abundance: -
j_gene: TRBJ2-5
CDR3aa: CASSDGLAGGETQYF
CDR3nt: TGTGCCAGCAGTGACGGACTAGCGGGAGGAGAGACCCAGTACTTC

v_gene: TRBV18
d_gene: -
abundance: -
j_gene: TRBJ1-1
CDR3aa: CASSPPVWDRGTEAFF
CDR3nt: TGTGCCAGCTCACCACCAGTCTGGGATAGGGGCACTGAAGCTTTCTTT

v_gene: TRBV7-6
d_gene: TRBD1
abundance: -
j_gene: TRBJ1-1
CDR3aa: CADDRAKMNTEAFF
CDR3nt: TGTGCCGACGACAGGGCGAAGATGAACACTGAAGCTTTCTTT

v_gene: TRBV20-1
d_gene: -
abundance: many
j_gene: TRBJ1-5
CDR3aa: CSASQVNEPQHF
CDR3nt: TGCAGTGCCAGTCAGGTTAATGAACCCCAGCATTTT

v_gene: TRBV9
d_gene: -
abundance: -
j_gene: TRBJ1-6
CDR3aa: CASSATDSGNSPLHF
CDR3nt: TGTGCCAGCAGCGCAACGGACAGTGGGAATTCACCCCTCCACTTT

v_gene: TRBV10-3
d_gene: -
abundance: -
j_gene: TRBJ1-2
CDR3aa: CASSQGHGYTF
CDR3nt: TGTGCCAGCAGTCAGGGCCACGGCTACACCTTC

v_gene: TRBV6-6
d_gene: -
abundance: -
j_gene: TRBJ1-4
CDR3aa: CASSYEHGSRINEKLFF
CDR3nt: TGTGCCAGCAGTTACGAACACGGGTCCCGGATTAATGAAAAACTGTTTTTT

v_gene: TRBV12-3/TRBV12-4
d_gene: -
abundance: -
j_gene: TRBJ2-2
CDR3aa: CASSYEVGEVNTGELFF
CDR3nt: TGTGCCAGCAGTTACGAGGTTGGCGAAGTGAACACTGGGGAGCTGTTTTTT

v_gene: TRBV7-2
d_gene: TRBD1
abundance: few
j_gene: TRBJ1-1
CDR3aa: CASSFGQGSEAFF
CDR3nt: TGTGCCAGCAGCTTCGGACAGGGAAGCGAAGCTTTCTTT

v_gene: TRBV11-2
d_gene: -
abundance: -
j_gene: TRBJ1-1
CDR3aa: CASSSLQGRTEAFF
CDR3nt: TGTGCCAGCAGCTCCCTCCAGGGCCGCACTGAAGCTTTCTTT

v_gene: TRBV7-9
d_gene: -
abundance: many
j_gene: TRBJ1-1
CDR3aa: CASSLARVRSTEAFF
CDR3nt: TGTGCCAGCAGCTTAGCCAGGGTACGGAGCACTGAAGCTTTCTTT

v_gene: TRBV29-1
d_gene: -
abundance: many
j_gene: TRBJ1-6
CDR3aa: CSVEDGPSNSPLHF
CDR3nt: TGCAGCGTTGAAGATGGCCCCAGTAATTCACCCCTCCACTTT

v_gene: TRBV29-1
d_gene: -
abundance: -
j_gene: TRBJ1-1
CDR3aa: CSGKEGVMNTEAFF
CDR3nt: TGCAGTGGGAAAGAGGGAGTTATGAACACTGAAGCTTTCTTT

v_gene: TRBV29-1
d_gene: -
abundance: -
j_gene: TRBJ1-2
CDR3aa: CSYLRAGDLYGYTF
CDR3nt: TGCAGCTATCTACGGGCAGGGGACCTCTATGGCTACACCTTC

v_gene: TRBV10-2
d_gene: TRBD1
abundance: -
j_gene: TRBJ1-4
CDR3aa: CASSKDRGPEKLFF
CDR3nt: TGTGCCAGCAGTAAGGACAGGGGCCCTGAAAAACTGTTTTTT

v_gene: TRBV5-1
d_gene: TRBD1
abundance: few
j_gene: TRBJ2-7
CDR3aa: CASSLRQGLREQYF
CDR3nt: TGCGCCAGCAGCTTACGACAGGGGCTGAGGGAGCAGTACTTC

v_gene: TRBV4-2
d_gene: -
abundance: -
j_gene: TRBJ1-3
CDR3aa: CASSQDLQGSSGNTIYF
CDR3nt: TGTGCCAGCAGCCAAGATTTGCAGGGAAGTTCTGGAAACACCATATATTTT

v_gene: TRBV2
d_gene: -
abundance: -
j_gene: TRBJ1-1
CDR3aa: CASRSGTSGFIMAEAFF
CDR3nt: TGTGCCAGCAGATCCGGGACTAGCGGGTTTATTATGGCTGAAGCTTTCTTT

v_gene: TRBV20-1
d_gene: -
abundance: -
j_gene: TRBJ1-3
CDR3aa: CSARDDRIYGNTIYF
CDR3nt: TGCAGTGCTAGAGATGACAGGATCTACGGAAACACCATATATTTT

v_gene: TRBV12-3/TRBV12-4
d_gene: -
abundance: -
j_gene: TRBJ1-2
CDR3aa: CATKRGLVNYGYTF
CDR3nt: TGTGCGACTAAACGGGGGCTGGTTAACTATGGCTACACCTTC

v_gene: TRBV2
d_gene: TRBD1
abundance: -
j_gene: TRBJ1-5
CDR3aa: CASSYRRPTGTNQPQHF
CDR3nt: TGTGCCAGCAGTTACCGGCGGCCGACAGGGACGAATCAGCCCCAGCATTTT

v_gene: TRBV5-6
d_gene: -
abundance: -
j_gene: TRBJ2-5
CDR3aa: CASSLGGDGQPQYF
CDR3nt: TGTGCCAGCAGCTTAGGTGGGGATGGTCAGCCCCAGTACTTC

v_gene: TRBV24-1
d_gene: -
abundance: -
j_gene: TRBJ2-2
CDR3aa: CATSVPAGGDTGELFF
CDR3nt: TGTGCCACCAGTGTGCCGGCCGGGGGCGACACCGGGGAGCTGTTTTTT

v_gene: TRBV7-8
d_gene: -
abundance: many
j_gene: TRBJ2-7
CDR3aa: CASMGQASYEQYF
CDR3nt: TGTGCCAGCATGGGTCAGGCCTCCTACGAGCAGTACTTC

v_gene: TRBV5-6
d_gene: -
abundance: -
j_gene: TRBJ1-1
CDR3aa: CASSLHGFQDTEAFF
CDR3nt: TGTGCCAGCAGCTTACACGGCTTTCAGGACACTGAAGCTTTCTTT

v_gene: TRBV5-1
d_gene: -
abundance: few
j_gene: TRBJ1-1
CDR3aa: CASSLMQVGTEAFF
CDR3nt: TGTGCCAGCAGCTTAATGCAGGTCGGCACTGAAGCTTTCTTT

v_gene: TRBV12-3/TRBV12-4
d_gene: -
abundance: -
j_gene: TRBJ1-5
CDR3aa: CASGRRGNQPQHF
CDR3nt: TGTGCCAGCGGCCGGAGGGGCAATCAGCCCCAGCATTTT

v_gene: TRBV19
d_gene: -
abundance: -
j_gene: TRBJ1-5
CDR3aa: CASRDTTRNQPQHF
CDR3nt: TGTGCCAGCCGGGACACGACCCGAAATCAGCCCCAGCATTTT

v_gene: TRBV19
d_gene: -
abundance: few
j_gene: TRBJ1-2
CDR3aa: CASSGQALNYGYTF
CDR3nt: TGTGCCAGTAGTGGGCAGGCGCTTAACTATGGCTACACCTTC

v_gene: TRBV10-2
d_gene: TRBD1
abundance: many
j_gene: TRBJ1-1
CDR3aa: CASRLGQLDTEAFF
CDR3nt: TGCGCCAGCAGGTTGGGACAGTTGGACACTGAAGCTTTCTTT

v_gene: TRBV15
d_gene: -
abundance: -
j_gene: TRBJ2-1
CDR3aa: CATSRDQGGLHNEQFF
CDR3nt: TGTGCCACCAGCAGAGATCAGGGGGGACTACACAATGAGCAGTTCTTC

v_gene: TRBV19
d_gene: -
abundance: -
j_gene: TRBJ2-7
CDR3aa: CASSPHGGQRELDEQYF
CDR3nt: TGTGCCAGTAGCCCTCACGGGGGACAGAGGGAATTGGACGAGCAGTACTTC

v_gene: TRBV7-2
d_gene: -
abundance: -
j_gene: TRBJ1-1
CDR3aa: CASSYPPIGGNTEAFF
CDR3nt: TGTGCCAGCAGCTATCCGCCGATAGGAGGGAACACTGAAGCTTTCTTT

v_gene: TRBV2
d_gene: TRBD1
abundance: -
j_gene: TRBJ1-2
CDR3aa: CASSPTGQGGGYTF
CDR3nt: TGTGCCAGCAGCCCCACCGGACAGGGGGGTGGCTACACCTTC

v_gene: TRBV29-1
d_gene: -
abundance: -
j_gene: TRBJ2-7
CDR3aa: CSALSGEQQYF
CDR3nt: TGCAGTGCTCTTTCGGGGGAGCAGCAGTACTTC

v_gene: TRBV19
d_gene: TRBD1
abundance: many
j_gene: TRBJ1-2
CDR3aa: CASSTGQGRNYGYTF
CDR3nt: TGTGCCAGTAGTACTGGACAGGGAAGGAACTATGGCTACACCTTC

v_gene: TRBV29-1
d_gene: TRBD1
abundance: many
j_gene: TRBJ1-1
CDR3aa: CSGQRGQGPEAFF
CDR3nt: TGCAGCGGTCAAAGGGGACAGGGGCCTGAAGCTTTCTTT

v_gene: TRBV7-9
d_gene: TRBD1
abundance: many
j_gene: TRBJ1-3
CDR3aa: CASSSGQGDTIYF
CDR3nt: TGTGCCAGCAGCTCCGGACAGGGCGACACCATATATTTT

v_gene: TRBV6-5
d_gene: TRBD1
abundance: many
j_gene: TRBJ1-5
CDR3aa: CASSRTGFGQPQHF
CDR3nt: TGTGCCAGCAGCAGGACAGGGTTTGGTCAGCCCCAGCATTTT

v_gene: TRBV19
d_gene: -
abundance: few
j_gene: TRBJ1-5
CDR3aa: CASTVHPYSNQPQHF
CDR3nt: TGTGCCAGTACGGTGCACCCTTATAGCAATCAGCCCCAGCATTTT

v_gene: TRBV7-9
d_gene: -
abundance: few
j_gene: TRBJ1-2
CDR3aa: CASSFYTF
CDR3nt: TGTGCCAGCAGCTTCTACACCTTC